This TCR beta chain was recovered during a study of early T cells in non-severe SARS-CoV-2 infection. Only a few counts were recorded for this clonotype. Individually, cDNA molecules had unique molecular identifiers attached to them. TCRdb processed the 5' RACE reads anew with MiXCR; each CDR3 protein has one entry. The sample shows about 68,000 distinct CDR3 sequences, roughly a tenth of them seen only once. This CDR3 contains 16 residues. V was clipped by 4 bases and J by 3 bases, with 17 bases between them. In germline, CDR1 is MNHEY, CDR2 SVGAGI. The sequenced sample was whole blood. This TCR was recovered from an adult who was a healthcare worker with PCR-confirmed SARS-CoV-2 infection or an uninfected control (not recorded which). The chain links TRBV6-5 to TRBJ2-3; TRBD2 is a possible D gene (5 bases). CDR3 nucleotides: TGTGCCAGCAGTTCAAGCGCGGGTGAGGGAACAGATACGCAGTATTTT. Protein sequence: CASSSSAGEGTDTQYF.